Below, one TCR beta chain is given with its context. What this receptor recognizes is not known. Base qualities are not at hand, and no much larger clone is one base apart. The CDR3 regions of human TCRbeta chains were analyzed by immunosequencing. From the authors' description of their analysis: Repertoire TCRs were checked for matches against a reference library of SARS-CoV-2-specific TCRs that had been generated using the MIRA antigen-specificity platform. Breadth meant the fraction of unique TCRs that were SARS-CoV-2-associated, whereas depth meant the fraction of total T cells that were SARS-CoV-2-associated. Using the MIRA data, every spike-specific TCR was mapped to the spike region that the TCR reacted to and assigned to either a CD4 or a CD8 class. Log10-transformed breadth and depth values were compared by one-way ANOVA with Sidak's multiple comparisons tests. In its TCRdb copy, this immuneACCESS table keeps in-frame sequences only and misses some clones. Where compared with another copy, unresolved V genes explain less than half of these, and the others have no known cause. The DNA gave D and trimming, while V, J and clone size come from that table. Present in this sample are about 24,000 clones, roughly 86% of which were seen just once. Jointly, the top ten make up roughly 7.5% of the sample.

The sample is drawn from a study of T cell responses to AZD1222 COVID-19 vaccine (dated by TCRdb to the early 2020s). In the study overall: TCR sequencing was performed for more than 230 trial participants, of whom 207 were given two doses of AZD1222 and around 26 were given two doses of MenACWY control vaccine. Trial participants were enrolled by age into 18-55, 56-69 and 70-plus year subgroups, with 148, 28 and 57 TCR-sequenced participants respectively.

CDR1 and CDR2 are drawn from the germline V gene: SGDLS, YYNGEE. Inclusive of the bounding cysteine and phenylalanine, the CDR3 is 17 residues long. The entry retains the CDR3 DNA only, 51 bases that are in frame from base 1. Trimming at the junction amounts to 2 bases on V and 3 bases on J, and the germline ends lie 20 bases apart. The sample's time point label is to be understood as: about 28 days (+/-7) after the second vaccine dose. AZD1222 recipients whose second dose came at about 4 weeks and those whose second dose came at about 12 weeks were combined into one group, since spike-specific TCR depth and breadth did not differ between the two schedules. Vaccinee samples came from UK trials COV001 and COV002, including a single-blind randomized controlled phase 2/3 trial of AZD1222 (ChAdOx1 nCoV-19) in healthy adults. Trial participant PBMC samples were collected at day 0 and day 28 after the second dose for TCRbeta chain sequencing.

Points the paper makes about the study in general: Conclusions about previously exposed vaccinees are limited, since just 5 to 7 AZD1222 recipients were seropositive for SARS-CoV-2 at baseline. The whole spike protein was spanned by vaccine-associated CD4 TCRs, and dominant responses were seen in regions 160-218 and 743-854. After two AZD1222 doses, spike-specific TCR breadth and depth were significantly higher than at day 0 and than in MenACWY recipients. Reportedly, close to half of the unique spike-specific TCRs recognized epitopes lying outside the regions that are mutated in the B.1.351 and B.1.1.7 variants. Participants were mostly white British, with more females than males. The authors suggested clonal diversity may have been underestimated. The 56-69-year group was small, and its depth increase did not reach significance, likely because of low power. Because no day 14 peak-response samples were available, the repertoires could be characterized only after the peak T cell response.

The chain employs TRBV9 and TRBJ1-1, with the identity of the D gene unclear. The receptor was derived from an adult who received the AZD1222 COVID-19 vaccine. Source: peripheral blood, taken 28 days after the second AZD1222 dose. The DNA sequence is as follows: TGTGCCAGCAGCGTTTGGGCAGGCGAGGGCACCGACACTGAAGCTTTCTTT. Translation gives CASSVWAGEGTDTEAFF.